This T cell receptor (beta chain) originates from a study of neurological immune-mediated disorders. The unsorted libraries originated from 2 million PBMCs that had been stored at -80 C. Trimming took off 6 bases at V and 0 bases at J, with 13 bases between the two ends. Germline assignment: CDR1 KGHSH and CDR2 LQKENI. The CDR3 extends over 15 amino acids. This clonotype was seen ten or more times. MiXCR was run by TCRdb on the 5' RACE reads, yielding one entry per CDR3 protein. The sample consists of 25,000 to 30,000 distinct CDR3 sequences, more than 2.5% of them appearing once. What was sequenced was PBMCs. This TCR was recovered from a woman aged 25 to 39 with multiple sclerosis. The V call is TRBV18, the J call TRBJ2-3, with D perhaps TRBD2 (5 bases). The CDR3 sequence: CASSEGSLSTDTQYF. DNA for the CDR3: TGTGCCAGCTCTGAGGGAAGCCTTAGCACAGATACGCAGTATTTT.